This T cell receptor (beta chain) was identified in a study of CD8 T cells in ankylosing spondylitis. General study findings and limits: The authors found the disease-linked clones to be CD8+ and relatively rare in peripheral blood. Among TCR beta sequences, a motif of eight highly homologous variants appeared characteristic of ankylosing spondylitis blood. The authors reported significant enrichment of disease-linked clones in matched ankylosing spondylitis synovial fluid. A subset of motif variants has previously been described in the synovial fluid and blood of reactive arthritis.

Of note for this clonotype: The antigen remains undetermined.

The authors made TCR beta libraries by quantitative 5'-RACE with molecular barcodes. TCRdb called the 5' RACE reads again in MiXCR, with one record for every CDR3 protein. The repertoire holds over 600,000 distinct CDR3 sequences, under 20% seen once, with under 20% in the top ten. This CDR3 is 14 amino acids long. The V end lost 7 bases, the J end lost 10 bases, and 22 bases lay between the germline ends. The V gene's germline CDR1 is DFQATT and CDR2 SNEGSKA (reference sequence). Sample: blood, either unsorted or a sorted T cell fraction (not recorded which). This clonotype originated in a male donor with ankylosing spondylitis. The chain has TRBV20-1 and TRBJ2-2; D tentatively fits TRBD1 or TRBD2 (5 bases each). CDR3 loop: CSVSGTRGGVELFF. The CDR3 DNA reads TGCAGTGTATCGGGGACCCGGGGTGGCGTGGAGCTGTTTTTT.